The rows below give T cell receptor beta chains drawn from one sample of a study of blood T cells in healthy people across ages. MiXCR, run by TCRdb on the 5' RACE reads, gives a single entry per CDR3 protein. Seen here are around 800,000 distinct CDR3 sequences, approximately 24% observed once, and the top ten hold around 2.9%. The data also belong to a second study, concerning T cells of mothers and their children.

Sequencing was done on a sample of blood. These receptors all come from a boy younger than 18 in good health. Each CDR3 is given without its conserved first and last residue. Fields, in order: clone size, D gene, V gene, J gene, CDR3 protein. The D gene is left open where the match is weak. Not all rows give a size; the values are once, few, many and, for expanded clones, a class.

.	TRBD1	TRBV10-3	TRBJ2-4	AISEGHGTDSKNIQY
few	.	TRBV7-2	TRBJ2-1	ASSSGTPSYNEQF
few	.	TRBV7-9	TRBJ1-4	ASSSPVGPREKLF
.	.	TRBV6-6	TRBJ1-4	ASSYGSNEKLF
.	.	TRBV5-1	TRBJ2-4	ASSLAGGKVTKNIQY
.	TRBD1	TRBV20-1	TRBJ1-1	SATGTGGLTAF
.	TRBD2	TRBV3-1	.	ASSQGAAGVYEQY
few	TRBD1	TRBV19	TRBJ2-5	ASSIWDSEQETRY
.	.	TRBV6-6	TRBJ1-1	ASSYAGVNTEAF
.	.	TRBV4-1	TRBJ1-1	ASSQDLEGGPTEAF
few	TRBD2	TRBV27	TRBJ2-5	ASSLRTSGGETQY
few	TRBD2	TRBV13	TRBJ2-3	ASSLALAGSDTQY
.	.	TRBV7-6	TRBJ2-5	ASSSSGFETQY
.	.	TRBV12-3/TRBV12-4	TRBJ2-1	ASSGGRTSGNEQF
.	.	TRBV20-1	TRBJ1-2	SATNWDFPRAGYT
.	.	TRBV7-9	TRBJ2-7	ASSVTGAQY
few	.	TRBV10-2	TRBJ2-1	ASMGRSGNSYNEQF
.	.	TRBV12-3/TRBV12-4	TRBJ2-1	ASRYRRGSEQF
.	.	TRBV25-1	TRBJ2-2	ASIGRGFTGELF
few	TRBD2	TRBV27	TRBJ2-2	ASSQWGSARGGPTGELF
few	.	TRBV10-3	TRBJ2-5	AISTGTLRGETQY
few	TRBD2	TRBV6-5	TRBJ2-5	ASSYGASGGPAETQY
.	.	TRBV29-1	TRBJ1-2	SVLHGPGQGDGYT
few	TRBD2	TRBV6-5	TRBJ2-5	ASSYPRSGKETQY
few	.	TRBV12-3/TRBV12-4	TRBJ2-3	ASSLVWTESTDTQY
.	TRBD1	TRBV20-1	TRBJ1-1	SAESLQGIEAF
few	.	TRBV27	TRBJ2-5	ASSLIRTEGKETQY
.	TRBD2	TRBV20-1	TRBJ2-3	SAERAGVVDTQY
.	TRBD2	TRBV12-3/TRBV12-4	TRBJ2-1	ASSYLSGGDHNEQF
.	TRBD2	TRBV2	TRBJ2-2	ASSEPSGGHRELF
few	TRBD1	TRBV28	TRBJ2-7	ASRARTGSGYEQY
.	TRBD1	TRBV13	TRBJ1-1	ASSRGQAIPEVF
few	TRBD1	TRBV27	TRBJ1-2	ASSTRTGRGYT
.	.	TRBV12-3/TRBV12-4	TRBJ2-3	ASSPEASIIDTQY
few	.	TRBV18	TRBJ2-2	ASSPPPRLGTTGELF
few	TRBD1	TRBV4-2	TRBJ1-4	ASSQDPGQGDEKLF
.	TRBD1	TRBV27	.	ASRPITGGEQY
.	.	TRBV29-1	TRBJ2-2	SVDSGNTGELF
few	.	TRBV5-5	TRBJ2-2	ASSSTGLNTGELF
.	TRBD2	TRBV5-4	TRBJ2-4	ASSLVSASGGLNIQY
.	.	TRBV12-5	TRBJ2-7	ASGFDSYEQY